One and the same sample provided the 25 T cell receptor beta chains below, sequenced in a study of T cell responses to AZD1222 COVID-19 vaccine. The protocol was immunoSEQ multiplex PCR, while the TCRdb copy is restricted to in-frame clones and leaves out a portion. Of some 190,000 clones listed, approximately 90% are singletons. The source material was peripheral blood, sampled 28 days after the second AZD1222 dose. The receptors here all came from an adult who received the AZD1222 COVID-19 vaccine.

The chain is built from TRBV12-3 or TRBV12-4 and TRBJ1-5; D is undetermined. This CDR3 comprises 13 residues. The V end was cut by 6 bases, the J end by 0 bases, with 6 bases between. CDR3 amino acids: CASRFHSNQPQHF. Here the CDR3 DNA reads TGTGCCAGCAGATTCCATAGCAATCAGCCCCAGCATTTT.

This clone was recorded a few times. V is TRBV12-5 and J is TRBJ1-6, with TRBD1 as a possible D gene (5 bases). The germline V and J ends were trimmed by 0 bases and 10 bases, with 10 bases remaining between them. The CDR3 runs 14 residues. Germline CDR1 reads LGHNT; CDR2 reads FRNRAP. The DNA for the CDR3 is TGTGCTAGTGGTTTGGTACCAGGGAAATCACCCCTCCACTTT. Translated, it gives CASGLVPGKSPLHF.

This chain links TRBV5-1 with TRBJ2-5; D is possibly TRBD1 or TRBD2 (5 bases each). The V end was cut by 8 bases, the J end by 4 bases, with 12 bases between. Germline lookup yields CDR1 SGHRS and CDR2 YFSETQ. This CDR3 is built from 12 residues. CDR3 residues: CASRRDRETQYF. The CDR3 DNA reads as TGCGCCAGTCGCAGGGACCGAGAGACCCAGTACTTC. The full variable domain, its missing parts supplied by reference TRBV5-1 and TRBJ2-5, is KAGVTQTPRYLIKTRGQQVTLSCSPISGHRSVSWYQQTPGQGLQFLFEYFSETQRNKGNFPGRFSGRQFSNSRSEMNVSTLELGDSALYLCASRRDRETQYFGPGTRLLVL.

The chain combines TRBV4-1 with TRBJ1-4, with D uncertain. The CDR3 is 15 residues long. Germline CDR1 is MGHRA and CDR2 is YSYEKL. V shed 1 base and J shed 5 bases, with 11 bases lying between them. CDR3 region: CASSQAAVKNEKLFF. The CDR3 DNA reads TGCGCCAGCAGCCAAGCGGCGGTGAAAAATGAAAAACTGTTTTTT.

The V and J genes are TRBV5-5 and TRBJ1-2; D call uncertain. Per the germline V gene, CDR1 is SGHKS and CDR2 is YYEKEE (reference sequence). Between the trimmed V and J ends, which lost 0 bases and 0 bases, there was a span of 6 bases. The CDR3 extends over 14 amino acids. CDR3 residues: CASSLDRSNYGYTF. CDR3 nucleotide sequence: TGTGCCAGCAGCTTGGACAGATCTAACTATGGCTACACCTTC. Full variable domain (remainder filled in from reference TRBV5-5 and TRBJ1-2): DAGVTQSPTHLIKTRGQQVTLRCSPISGHKSVSWYQQVLGQGPQFIFQYYEKEERGRGNFPDRFSARQFPNYSSELNVNALLLGDSALYLCASSLDRSNYGYTFGSGTRLTVV.

The V call is TRBV6-4, the J call TRBJ1-6; 9 nucleotides agree with TRBD1. The V segment lost 4 bases and the J segment 9 bases; nucleotides outside the gene matches: 7. The CDR3 totals 15 residues. Germline V gene sequence: CDR1 MRHNA, CDR2 SNTAGT. CDR3 amino acids: CASSVTGQGGSPLHF. CDR3 nucleotides: TGTGCCAGCAGTGTGACGGGACAGGGAGGTTCACCCCTCCACTTT.

This clone was picked up one time. The rearrangement joins TRBV5-4 to TRBJ1-6; D not resolved. CDR1 SGHNT and CDR2 YYREEE come from the germline V gene (reference sequence). V shed 5 bases and J shed 0 bases, with 9 bases lying between them. There are 15 residues in the CDR3. The CDR3 is CASSKTSSYNSPLHF. The CDR3 DNA is TGTGCCAGCAGTAAGACCAGCTCCTATAATTCACCCCTCCACTTT.

This sequence joins TRBV29-1 and TRBJ2-7; D gene uncertain. Trimming left V 4 bases short and J 5 bases short, with 12 bases between. This CDR3 region has 12 residues. CDR1 SQVTM and CDR2 ANQGSEA come from the germline V gene. The CDR3 region has the DNA TGCAGCGTTGGTGGAAAGGTCAACGAGCAGTACTTC. Its protein product is CSVGGKVNEQYF.

V is TRBV6-5 and J is TRBJ1-2; maybe TRBD1 (6 bases). The V and J ends lost 7 bases and 8 bases respectively, with 23 bases between them. The germline CDR1 and CDR2 sequences are MNHEY and SVGAGI. The CDR3 is made up of 15 amino acids. The CDR3, as DNA: TGTGCCAGCACAACCCCTGGCCTACAGGGTCGGGGCTACACCTTC. Translating it yields CASTTPGLQGRGYTF.

This rearrangement joins TRBV18 to TRBJ2-2; TRBD1 is a possible D gene (6 bases). Trimming took off 3 bases at V and 5 bases at J, with 19 bases between the two ends. CDR1 and CDR2 (germline): KGHSH, LQKENI. CDR3 length: 17 residues. The DNA of the CDR3 is TGTGCCAGCTCACCTAGAGGTCTACAGGGATGGACCGGGGAGCTGTTTTTT. It translates to CASSPRGLQGWTGELFF.

V and J are TRBV5-1 and TRBJ2-5; D gene uncertain. V gave up 5 bases and J gave up 2 bases, with 19 bases separating them. There are 16 residues in the CDR3. Germline V gene lookup returns CDR1 SGHRS and CDR2 YFSETQ. CDR3 sequence: CASSYGRSSVQETQYF. Written as DNA, the CDR3 is TGCGCCAGCAGTTACGGACGGAGCTCCGTTCAAGAGACCCAGTACTTC.

This rearrangement joins TRBV5-1 to TRBJ1-1; D gene unclear. The CDR3 covers 13 residues. CDR1 is SGHRS, CDR2 YFSETQ, per germline. V was cut by 0 bases and J by 7 bases, with 10 bases left in between. CDR3 nucleotides: TGCGCCAGCAGCTTGGTCCCGAATGGTGAAGCTTTCTTT. This codes for CASSLVPNGEAFF.

The V call is TRBV7-2, the J call TRBJ2-7; tentatively, D is TRBD2 (6 bases). V lost 5 bases, J lost 0 bases, and 17 bases lay in between. In germline, CDR1 is SGHTA, CDR2 FQGNSA. The CDR3 sequence is 16 residues long. CDR3 in amino acids: CASSQEARGSSYEQYF. The CDR3 nucleotides are TGTGCCAGCAGCCAGGAAGCCCGGGGGAGCTCCTACGAGCAGTACTTC.

The chain is built from TRBV5-1 and TRBJ2-1; 11 bases agree with TRBD2. Trimming cost V 0 bases and J 6 bases; bases outside gene matches: 2. The CDR3 consists of 15 residues. Germline loops: CDR1 SGHRS, CDR2 YFSETQ. As DNA, the CDR3 is TGCGCCAGCAGCTTGGTAGCGGGGGGGCCCAATGAGCAGTTCTTC. This encodes CASSLVAGGPNEQFF.

The chain employs TRBV6-2 or TRBV6-3 and TRBJ1-5, with 9 bases aligning to TRBD1. The V segment lost 0 bases and the J segment 0 bases; nucleotides outside the gene matches: 9. CDR1 and CDR2 from the germline V gene are MNHEY and SVGEGT. This CDR3 has 19 residues. CDR3 sequence: CASSYSRDRDLHSNQPQHF. The CDR3 DNA reads TGTGCCAGCAGTTACTCGCGGGACAGGGATCTCCATAGCAATCAGCCCCAGCATTTT.

This clone was detected only once. At one boundary the junction diverges from the germline segment, which might be a read error. V usage is TRBV7-2 and J usage is TRBJ1-2, with TRBD1 matching 7 bases. The CDR3 is 15 residues long. The germline V gene encodes CDR1 SGHTA and CDR2 FQGNSA. The CDR3 DNA is TGTGCCAGCAGCCTACAGGGGTCGGCTAAATATGGCTACACCTTC. Its protein product is CASSLQGSAKYGYTF.

The chain recombines TRBV18 with TRBJ2-1; 11 nucleotides align to TRBD2. The CDR3 extends over 18 amino acids. The ends lost 1 base at V and 4 bases at J; junction bases unmatched: 9. CDR1 is KGHSH and CDR2 is LQKENI in the germline V gene. The CDR3 DNA is TGTGCCAGCTCACCACGGACTAGCGGGTGGGGAATTTACAATGAGCAGTTCTTC. Its translation is CASSPRTSGWGIYNEQFF.

The V and J genes are TRBV7-9 and TRBJ2-3; possible D gene TRBD1, 5 bases. Trimming left V 3 bases short and J 1 base short, with 17 bases between. The germline V gene encodes CDR1 SEHNR and CDR2 FQNEAQ (reference sequence). This CDR3 is 17 amino acids long. CDR3 bases: TGTGCCAGCAGCTTTGTACTGGGCAGGGCTCGCACAGATACGCAGTATTTT. Amino acids: CASSFVLGRARTDTQYF.

This clone was counted a few times. Other DNA sequences in this specimen translate into the identical CDR3. The chain recombines TRBV11-2 with TRBJ2-3, with D tentatively TRBD2 (6 bases). This CDR3 region has 17 residues. V dropped 2 bases and J dropped 3 bases, with 18 bases sitting between them. Germline V gene lookup returns CDR1 SGHAT and CDR2 FQNNGV. In DNA, the CDR3 is TGTGCCAGCAGCTTATTTGGAGGGGCGGGCGCTACAGATACGCAGTATTTT. Protein: CASSLFGGAGATDTQYF. Based on the CDR3 plus reference TRBV11-2 and TRBJ2-3, the full variable domain is EAGVAQSPRYKIIEKRQSVAFWCNPISGHATLYWYQQILGQGPKLLIQFQNNGVVDDSQLPKDRFSAERLKGVDSTLKIQPAKLEDSAVYLCASSLFGGAGATDTQYFGPGTRLTVL.

This clone was seen a single time. The rearrangement uses TRBV18 and TRBJ2-4; no clear D gene. Germline assignment: CDR1 KGHSH and CDR2 LQKENI. V shed 2 bases and J shed 0 bases, with 11 bases lying between them. This CDR3 spans 16 amino acids. CDR3 DNA: TGTGCCAGCTCACCAAAAGAAGGAATAGCCAAAAACATTCAGTACTTC. Translated, it gives CASSPKEGIAKNIQYF.

J is TRBJ1-5 and V is TRBV27; D is perhaps TRBD1 (5 bases). CDR3 length: 15 residues. Germline values: CDR1 MNHEY, CDR2 SMNVEV (reference sequence). Trimming took off 1 base at V and 3 bases at J, with 10 bases between the two ends. The CDR3 reads CASSLFWGNNQPQHF. The CDR3 DNA is TGTGCCAGCAGTTTATTTTGGGGGAACAATCAGCCCCAGCATTTT.

With regard to this clone: The sample contains more than one DNA sequence encoding this CDR3. J is TRBJ1-6 and V is TRBV5-8; no definite D call. Trimming stripped 4 bases from V and 0 bases from J, with 8 bases between. Germline values: CDR1 SGHTS, CDR2 YDEGEE. The CDR3 extends over 15 amino acids. In DNA form, the CDR3 reads TGTGCCAGCAGCCGCAGGAGCTCCTATAATTCACCCCTCCACTTT. Amino acids: CASSRRSSYNSPLHF.

This sequence joins TRBV7-8 and TRBJ2-7; 8 bases agree with TRBD2. Losses at the gene ends were 1 base for V and 3 bases for J; bases not matched to a gene: 5. CDR3 length equals 15 residues. Per the germline V gene, CDR1 is SGHVS and CDR2 is FQNEAQ. This chain's CDR3 is CASSLEGGGYYEQYF. CDR3 nucleotides: TGTGCCAGCAGCTTAGAGGGCGGGGGGTACTACGAGCAGTACTTC.

This clone has a single count. This rearrangement joins TRBV3-1 (or the pseudogene TRBV3-2) to TRBJ1-6; D gene ambiguous. Looked up from germline, CDR1 is LGHDT and CDR2 is YNNKEL (reference sequence). V lost 1 base to trimming and J lost 10 bases, with 11 bases between them. There are 14 residues in the CDR3. Here the CDR3 DNA reads TGTGCCAGCAGCCAAGGTGGCAGTCGGTCACCCCTCCACTTT. Translation: CASSQGGSRSPLHF.

The rearrangement joins TRBV4-3 to TRBJ2-7; D may be TRBD1 (6 bases). Trimming removed 1 base at V and 3 bases at J, with 13 bases between. The germline V gene has CDR1 LGHNA and CDR2 YSLEER. The CDR3 contains 15 residues. This CDR3 is CASSQVLGASYEQYF. The CDR3 DNA reads as TGCGCCAGCAGCCAAGTGTTGGGGGCCAGCTACGAGCAGTACTTC.